The TCR beta chain described here comes from a study of blood T cell repertoires in COVID-19. Background on the study: Both acute and convalescent COVID-19 samples were obtained from the United States, Italy and Spain.

The method was immunoSEQ multiplex PCR; TCRdb's version includes in-frame clones alone and lacks a portion of them. The sample contains under 450,000 clones, around 91% of which appear only once. Germline lookup yields CDR1 KGHSH and CDR2 LQKENI. This CDR3 region has 14 residues. V was shortened by 3 bases and J by 1 base, with 9 bases between the two germline ends. The receptor was isolated from a woman between 35 and 50 years old with COVID-19, enrolled during active disease. The source material was peripheral blood. This chain joins TRBV18 and TRBJ1-1, with a tentative D call TRBD1 (6 bases). The CDR3 region has the DNA TGTGCCAGCTCACCCGGGACACGGAACACTGAAGCTTTCTTT. Translating gives CASSPGTRNTEAFF.